This T cell receptor (beta chain) was documented in a study of T cell responses to AZD1222 COVID-19 vaccine. Study-level information: Second-dose recipients at about 4 or about 12 weeks were treated as one pooled group.

Study conclusions and caveats: Sampling captured repertoires only after the peak T cell response. With two AZD1222 doses given, Spike-specific TCR breadth and depth both rose.

Germline CDR1 reads SQVTM; CDR2 reads ANQGSEA. The CDR3 extends over 14 amino acids. The germline V and J ends were trimmed by 6 bases and 1 base, with 13 bases remaining between them. As to this clone: The antigen is unknown.

Libraries were prepared by immunoSEQ multiplex PCR; TCRdb keeps only in-frame clonotypes and omits some of them. The data contain some 130,000 clones, around 90% of them singletons. The sequence came from an adult in good health. This specimen was peripheral blood, taken on day 0 of AZD1222 vaccination. The V gene is TRBV29-1, the J gene TRBJ1-5; a weak D match, TRBD1 (5 bases). CDR3 region: CSVAGTQSNQPQHF. CDR3 bases: TGCAGCGTAGCCGGGACCCAGAGCAATCAGCCCCAGCATTTT.